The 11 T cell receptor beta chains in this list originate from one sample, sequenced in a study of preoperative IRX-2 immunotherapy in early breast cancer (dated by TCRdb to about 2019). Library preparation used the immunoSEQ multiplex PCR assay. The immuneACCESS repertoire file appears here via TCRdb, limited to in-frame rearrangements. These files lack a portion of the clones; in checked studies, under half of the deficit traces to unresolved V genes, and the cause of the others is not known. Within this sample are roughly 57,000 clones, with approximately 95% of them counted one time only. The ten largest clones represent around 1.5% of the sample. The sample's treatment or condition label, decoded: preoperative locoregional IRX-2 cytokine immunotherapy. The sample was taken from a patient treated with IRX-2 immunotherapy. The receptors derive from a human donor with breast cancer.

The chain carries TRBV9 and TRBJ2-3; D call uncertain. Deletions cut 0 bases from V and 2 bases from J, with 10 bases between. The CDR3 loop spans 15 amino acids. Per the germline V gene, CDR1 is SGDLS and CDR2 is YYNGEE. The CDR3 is CASSVVGHATDTQYF. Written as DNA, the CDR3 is TGTGCCAGCAGCGTAGTAGGGCATGCCACAGATACGCAGTATTTT.

CDR3 in amino acids: CASSPMGGSGELFF. The CDR3 DNA is TGTGCCAGCTCACCTATGGGGGGCTCCGGGGAGCTGTTTTTT. The chain combines TRBV18 with TRBJ2-2; D is tentatively TRBD1 or TRBD2 (6 bases each). Germline V gene sequence: CDR1 KGHSH, CDR2 LQKENI. This CDR3 contains 14 residues. Between the trimmed V and J ends, which lost 3 bases and 6 bases, there was a span of 11 bases. Full variable domain (missing parts from reference TRBV18 and TRBJ2-2): NAGVMQNPRHLVRRRGQEARLRCSPMKGHSHVYWYRQLPEEGLKFMVYLQKENIIDESGMPKERFSAEFPKEGPSILRIQQVVRGDSAAYFCASSPMGGSGELFFGEGSRLTVL.

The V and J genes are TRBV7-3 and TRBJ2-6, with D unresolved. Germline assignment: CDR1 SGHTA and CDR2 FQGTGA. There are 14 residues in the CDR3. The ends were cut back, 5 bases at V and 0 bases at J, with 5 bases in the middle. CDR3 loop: CASSLNSGANVLTF. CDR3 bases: TGTGCCAGCAGCCTCAACTCTGGGGCCAACGTCCTGACTTTC.

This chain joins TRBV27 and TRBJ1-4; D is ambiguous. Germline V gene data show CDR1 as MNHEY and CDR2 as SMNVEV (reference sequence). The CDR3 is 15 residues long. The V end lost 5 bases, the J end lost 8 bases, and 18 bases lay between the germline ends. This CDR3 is CASSPTRVPGEKLFF. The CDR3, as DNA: TGTGCCAGCAGTCCGACCCGGGTTCCGGGGGAAAAACTGTTTTTT.

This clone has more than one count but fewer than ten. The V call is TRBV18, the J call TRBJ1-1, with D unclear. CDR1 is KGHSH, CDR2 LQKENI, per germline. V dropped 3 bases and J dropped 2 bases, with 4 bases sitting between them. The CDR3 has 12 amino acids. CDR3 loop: CASSPTNTEAFF. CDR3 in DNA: TGTGCCAGCTCACCGACTAACACTGAAGCTTTCTTT.

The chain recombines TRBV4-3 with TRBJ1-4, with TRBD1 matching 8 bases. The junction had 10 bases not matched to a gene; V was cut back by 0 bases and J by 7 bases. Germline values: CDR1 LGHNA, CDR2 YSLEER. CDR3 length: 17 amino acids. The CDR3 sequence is CASSQEPAQGVFEKLFF. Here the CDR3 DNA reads TGCGCCAGCAGCCAAGAACCAGCACAGGGGGTGTTTGAAAAACTGTTTTTT.

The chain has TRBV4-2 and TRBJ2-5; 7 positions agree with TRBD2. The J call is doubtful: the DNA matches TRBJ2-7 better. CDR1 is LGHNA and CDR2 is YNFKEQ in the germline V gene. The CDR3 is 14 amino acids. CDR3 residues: CASSSYAGVYEQYF. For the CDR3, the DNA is TGTGCCAGCAGCAGTTATGCGGGGGTCTACGAGCAGTACTTC.

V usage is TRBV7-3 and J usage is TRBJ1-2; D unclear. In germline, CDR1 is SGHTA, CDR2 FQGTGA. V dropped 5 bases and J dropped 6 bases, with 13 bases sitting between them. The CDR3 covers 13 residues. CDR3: CASSLWGGHGYTF. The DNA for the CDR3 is TGTGCCAGCAGCCTATGGGGTGGTCATGGCTACACCTTC.

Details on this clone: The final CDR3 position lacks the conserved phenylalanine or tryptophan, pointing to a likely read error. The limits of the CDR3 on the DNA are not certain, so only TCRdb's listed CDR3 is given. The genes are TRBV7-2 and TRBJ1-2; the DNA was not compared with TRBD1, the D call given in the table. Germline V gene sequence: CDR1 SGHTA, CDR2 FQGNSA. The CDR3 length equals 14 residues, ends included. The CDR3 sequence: CASSRAPGQGVIAL.

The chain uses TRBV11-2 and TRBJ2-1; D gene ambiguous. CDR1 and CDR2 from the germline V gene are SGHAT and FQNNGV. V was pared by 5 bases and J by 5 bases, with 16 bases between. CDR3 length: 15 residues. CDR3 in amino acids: CASSQAAIFDNEQFF. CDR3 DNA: TGTGCCAGCAGCCAAGCCGCCATTTTTGACAATGAGCAGTTCTTC.

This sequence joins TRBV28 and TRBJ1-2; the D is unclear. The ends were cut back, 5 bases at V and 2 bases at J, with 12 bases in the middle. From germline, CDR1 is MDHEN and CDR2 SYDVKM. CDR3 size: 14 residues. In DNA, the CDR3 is TGTGCCAGCAGTACGAGCCCTTCAAACTATGGCTACACCTTC. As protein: CASSTSPSNYGYTF.